The rows below give T cell receptor beta chains drawn from one sample of a study of control samples from healthy donors and cancer patients. Measured with immunoSEQ multiplex PCR; TCRdb has only the in-frame clones, and not every one. This table holds about 73,000 clones, around 92% found once. The specimen sequenced was PBMCs. Receptors were obtained from a man between 60 and 75 years old with lung cancer. Each CDR3 is given with its conserved first and last residue. A D gene is named only where the DNA matches it firmly. Clone size is stated in some rows and not others, as once, few, many or a class when expanded.

d_gene	v_gene	abundance	j_gene	CDR3aa	CDR3nt
TRBD1	TRBV5-1	-	TRBJ2-5	CASSQAGTGQETQYF	TGCGCCAGCAGCCAAGCCGGGACAGGTCAAGAGACCCAGTACTTC
TRBD1	TRBV9	-	TRBJ1-6	CASSGSTGVNSPLHF	TGTGCCAGCAGCGGGTCGACAGGGGTGAATTCACCCCTCCACTTT
TRBD1	TRBV13	-	TRBJ1-4	CASRLRRGTNEKLFF	TGTGCCAGCAGGTTGCGCAGGGGGACTAATGAAAAACTGTTTTTT
TRBD1	TRBV6-5	-	TRBJ2-2	CASRTGIATGELFF	TGTGCCAGCAGGACAGGGATAGCGACCGGGGAGCTGTTTTTT
-	TRBV6-5	-	TRBJ1-2	CASSQDLWGYGYTF	TGTGCCAGCAGCCAAGACCTTTGGGGTTATGGCTACACCTTC
-	TRBV9	-	TRBJ1-6	CASSVEPIPSYNSPLHF	TGTGCCAGCAGCGTAGAACCGATACCCTCCTATAATTCACCCCTCCACTTT
-	TRBV4-1	-	TRBJ2-2	CASSQDLGGAGELFF	TGCGCCAGCAGCCAAGATCTTGGGGGCGCCGGGGAGCTGTTTTTT
TRBD1	TRBV9	-	TRBJ2-3	CASSARTGDTDTQYF	TGTGCCAGCAGCGCGCGGACAGGGGACACAGATACGCAGTATTTT
-	TRBV7-6	-	TRBJ2-3	CASSLDAGAKSDTQYF	TGTGCCAGCAGCTTAGACGCGGGGGCTAAGTCGGATACGCAGTATTTT
-	TRBV24-1	-	TRBJ2-5	CATSDFSSGPQETQYF	TGTGCCACCAGTGATTTCTCCTCCGGCCCCCAAGAGACCCAGTACTTC
-	TRBV6-5	medium-sized	TRBJ1-4	CASSYESFNEKLFF	TGTGCCAGCAGTTACGAGAGTTTTAATGAAAAACTGTTTTTT
TRBD2	TRBV7-2	-	TRBJ2-5	CASSPTSGAWETQYF	TGTGCCAGCAGCCCGACTAGCGGGGCTTGGGAGACCCAGTACTTC
-	TRBV7-9	few	TRBJ2-7	CASSLAPSPIYEQYF	TGTGCCAGCAGCTTAGCGCCTAGCCCTATCTACGAGCAGTACTTC
TRBD1	TRBV6-1	-	TRBJ2-1	CASSEAGRGRVERFF	TGTGCCAGCAGTGAAGCCGGCAGGGGGAGAGTAGAGCGGTTCTTC
-	TRBV29-1	few	TRBJ2-1	CSVEAQGPMDYNEQFF	TGCAGCGTTGAGGCCCAGGGGCCAATGGACTACAATGAGCAGTTCTTC
-	TRBV2	-	TRBJ1-1	CASGPESTEAFF	TGTGCCAGCGGGCCGGAGTCCACTGAAGCTTTCTTT
-	TRBV9	-	TRBJ2-1	CASSAPGGTSYNEQFF	TGTGCCAGCAGCGCCCCCGGGGGCACCTCCTACAATGAGCAGTTCTTC
TRBD2	TRBV5-1	-	TRBJ2-1	CASTSGGAGYNEQFF	TGCGCCAGCACCTCCGGGGGGGCGGGCTACAATGAGCAGTTCTTC
-	TRBV18	-	TRBJ2-5	CASSPPGMNQETQYF	TGTGCCAGCTCACCACCAGGGATGAACCAAGAGACCCAGTACTTC
TRBD2	TRBV4-2	-	TRBJ2-1	CASSQVTSGGFGGEQFF	TGTGCCAGCAGCCAAGTAACTAGCGGGGGATTTGGAGGTGAGCAGTTCTTC
TRBD1	TRBV7-7	-	TRBJ2-2	CASSSTAGTDITGELFF	TGTGCCAGCAGCTCAACAGCCGGGACAGATATCACCGGGGAGCTGTTTTTT
-	TRBV6-1	-	TRBJ2-1	CASSEWVGSGRMLF	TGTGCCAGCAGTGAGTGGGTCGGGTCAGGGAGAATGCTCTTC
-	TRBV12-3/TRBV12-4	-	TRBJ1-4	CASRASLNEKLFF	TGTGCCAGCCGGGCCAGCTTAAATGAAAAACTGTTTTTT
-	TRBV16	-	TRBJ1-3	CASSPRQESSGNTIYF	TGTGCCAGCAGCCCACGACAGGAGAGCTCTGGAAACACCATATATTTT
TRBD1	TRBV10-2	-	TRBJ2-2	CASSGEDRGPNTGELFF	TGCGCCAGCAGTGGAGAGGACAGGGGCCCGAACACCGGGGAGCTGTTTTTT
TRBD1	TRBV12-5	-	TRBJ2-5	CASGLDSPGGRETQYF	TGTGCTAGTGGTTTGGATTCCCCAGGGGGACGGGAGACCCAGTACTTC
-	TRBV24-1	-	TRBJ1-5	CATSDGGRSQPQHF	TGTGCCACCAGTGATGGGGGTCGTAGTCAGCCCCAGCATTTT
TRBD1	TRBV24-1	-	TRBJ2-6	CATSDRKLGQSGANVLTF	TGTGCCACCAGTGATCGAAAATTGGGACAGTCTGGGGCCAACGTCCTGACTTTC
TRBD1	TRBV12-5	once	TRBJ1-2	CASALTGTDYTF	TGTGCTAGTGCCCTGACAGGGACCGACTACACCTTC
TRBD1	TRBV30	-	TRBJ1-5	CAWSLQGDGPQHF	TGTGCCTGGAGTTTACAGGGGGATGGTCCCCAGCATTTT
-	TRBV18	-	TRBJ1-2	CASSASQLSYGYTF	TGTGCCAGCTCAGCCTCACAGTTGAGCTATGGCTACACCTTC
-	TRBV9	-	TRBJ2-3	CASSVTGGVSTDTQYF	TGTGCCAGCAGCGTAACCGGTGGGGTTAGCACAGATACGCAGTATTTT
-	TRBV25-1	-	TRBJ2-4	CASSDNRETNIQYF	TGTGCCAGCAGTGACAACAGGGAGACCAACATTCAGTACTTC
-	TRBV27	-	TRBJ1-1	CASSFRQTNTEAFF	TGTGCCAGCAGTTTCAGACAGACGAACACTGAAGCTTTCTTT
-	TRBV27	-	TRBJ2-4	CASSYSSAKNIQYF	TGTGCCAGCAGTTACAGCTCGGCCAAAAACATTCAGTACTTC
-	TRBV24-1	-	TRBJ2-3	CATSDFTGGSTDTQYF	TGTGCCACCAGTGATTTTACGGGCGGCAGCACAGATACGCAGTATTTT
-	TRBV6-4	-	TRBJ1-5	CAMDAAVRGGNQPQHF	TGTGCCATGGACGCGGCCGTGAGAGGGGGCAATCAGCCCCAGCATTTT
-	TRBV5-1	-	TRBJ1-6	CASSSAGHDNSPLHF	TGCGCCAGCAGCTCGGCGGGTCACGATAATTCACCCCTCCACTTT
-	TRBV18	-	TRBJ2-3	CATRGDGVSPDTQYF	TGTGCCACCCGAGGGGATGGGGTTTCGCCGGATACGCAGTATTTT
TRBD1	TRBV13	-	TRBJ2-6	CASSHRDRGSGANVLTF	TGTGCCAGCAGTCACCGGGACAGGGGTTCTGGGGCCAACGTCCTGACTTTC
-	TRBV5-6	-	TRBJ1-6	CASSKGVGSPLHF	TGTGCCTCCTCAAAGGGGGTAGGGTCACCCCTCCACTTT
TRBD1	TRBV9	-	TRBJ2-2	CASSVGSGQSNTGELFF	TGTGCCAGCAGCGTAGGTTCGGGACAGTCGAACACCGGGGAGCTGTTTTTT
-	TRBV4-1	-	TRBJ2-6	CASSQERFGANVLTF	TGCGCCAGCAGCCAAGAACGTTTTGGGGCCAACGTCCTGACTTTC
-	TRBV3-1/TRBV3-2	once	TRBJ1-2	CASSQGGVYGYTF	TGTGCCAGCAGCCAAGGCGGGGTCTATGGCTACACCTTC
-	TRBV11-3	-	TRBJ2-5	CASRHRGGETQYF	TGTGCCAGCAGACACAGGGGGGGGGAGACCCAGTACTTC
TRBD2	TRBV18	-	TRBJ2-5	CASSSPGGDEETQYF	TGTGCCAGCTCATCCCCGGGGGGGGATGAAGAGACCCAGTACTTC
-	TRBV3-1/TRBV3-2	-	TRBJ2-2	CASSQVSRKVTGELFF	TGTGCCAGCAGCCAAGTGAGCAGGAAAGTGACCGGGGAGCTGTTTTTT
-	TRBV6-5	-	TRBJ1-1	CASRSNTEAFF	TGTGCCAGCAGGTCGAACACTGAAGCTTTCTTT
-	TRBV2	-	TRBJ2-7	CASKAVAYEQYF	TGTGCCAGCAAGGCAGTTGCCTACGAGCAGTACTTC
TRBD1	TRBV9	-	TRBJ1-2	CASSRRDREYGYTF	TGTGCCAGCAGCCGCCGGGACAGGGAGTATGGCTACACCTTC
-	TRBV2	-	TRBJ1-5	CASSSGWVQPQHF	TGTGCCAGCAGTTCAGGGTGGGTTCAGCCCCAGCATTTT